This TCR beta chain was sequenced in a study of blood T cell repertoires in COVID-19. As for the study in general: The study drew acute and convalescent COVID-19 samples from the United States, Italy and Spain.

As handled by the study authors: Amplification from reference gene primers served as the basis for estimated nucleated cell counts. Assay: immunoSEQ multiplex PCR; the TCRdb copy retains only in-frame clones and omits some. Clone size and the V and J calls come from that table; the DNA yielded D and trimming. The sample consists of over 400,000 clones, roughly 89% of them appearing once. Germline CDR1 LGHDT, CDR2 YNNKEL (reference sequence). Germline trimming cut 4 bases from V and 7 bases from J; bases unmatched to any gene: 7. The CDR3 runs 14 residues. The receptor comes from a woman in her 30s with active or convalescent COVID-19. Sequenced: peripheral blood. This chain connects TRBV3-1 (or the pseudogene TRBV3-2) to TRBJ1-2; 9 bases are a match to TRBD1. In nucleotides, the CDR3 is TGTGCCAGCAGCCCCGGGACAGGGATTCGTGGCTACACCTTC. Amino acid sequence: CASSPGTGIRGYTF.